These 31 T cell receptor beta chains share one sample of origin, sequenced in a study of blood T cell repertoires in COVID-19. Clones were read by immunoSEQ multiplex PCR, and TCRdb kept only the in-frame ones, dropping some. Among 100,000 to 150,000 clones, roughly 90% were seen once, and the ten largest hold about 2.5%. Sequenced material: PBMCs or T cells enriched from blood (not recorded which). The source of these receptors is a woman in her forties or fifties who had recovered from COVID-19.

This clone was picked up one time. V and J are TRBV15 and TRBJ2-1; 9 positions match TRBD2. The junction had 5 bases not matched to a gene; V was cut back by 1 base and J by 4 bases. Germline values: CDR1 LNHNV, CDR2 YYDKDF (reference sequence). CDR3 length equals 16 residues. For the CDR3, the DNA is TGTGCCACCAGCAGAGGTCTAGCGGGGAAGTACAATGAGCAGTTCTTC. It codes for CATSRGLAGKYNEQFF.

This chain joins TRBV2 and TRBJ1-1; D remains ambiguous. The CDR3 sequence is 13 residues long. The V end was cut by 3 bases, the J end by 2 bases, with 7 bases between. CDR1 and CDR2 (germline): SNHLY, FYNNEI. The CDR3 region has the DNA TGTGCCAGCAGTGACAACATCAACACTGAAGCTTTCTTT. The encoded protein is CASSDNINTEAFF. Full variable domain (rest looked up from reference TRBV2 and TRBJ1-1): EPEVTQTPSHQVTQMGQEVILRCVPISNHLYFYWYRQILGQKVEFLVSFYNNEISEKSEIFDDQFSVERPDGSNFTLKIRSTKLEDSAMYFCASSDNINTEAFFGQGTRLTVV.

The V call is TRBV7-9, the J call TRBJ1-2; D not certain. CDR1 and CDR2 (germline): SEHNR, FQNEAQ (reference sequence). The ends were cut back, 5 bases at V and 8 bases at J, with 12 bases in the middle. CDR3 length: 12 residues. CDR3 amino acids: CASSVASGGYTF. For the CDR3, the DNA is TGTGCCAGCAGCGTCGCCTCGGGAGGCTACACCTTC.

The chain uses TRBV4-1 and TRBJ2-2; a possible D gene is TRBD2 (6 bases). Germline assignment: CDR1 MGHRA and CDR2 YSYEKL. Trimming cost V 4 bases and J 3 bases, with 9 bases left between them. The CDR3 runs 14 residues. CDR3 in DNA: TGCGCCAGCAGCCCCGGGGGACACACCGGGGAGCTGTTTTTT. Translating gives CASSPGGHTGELFF.

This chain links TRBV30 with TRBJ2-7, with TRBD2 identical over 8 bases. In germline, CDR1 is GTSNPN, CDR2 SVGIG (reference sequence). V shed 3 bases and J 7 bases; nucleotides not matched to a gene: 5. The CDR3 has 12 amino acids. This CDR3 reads CAWSRGGQEQYF. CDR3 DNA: TGTGCCTGGAGCCGGGGGGGTCAAGAGCAGTACTTC.

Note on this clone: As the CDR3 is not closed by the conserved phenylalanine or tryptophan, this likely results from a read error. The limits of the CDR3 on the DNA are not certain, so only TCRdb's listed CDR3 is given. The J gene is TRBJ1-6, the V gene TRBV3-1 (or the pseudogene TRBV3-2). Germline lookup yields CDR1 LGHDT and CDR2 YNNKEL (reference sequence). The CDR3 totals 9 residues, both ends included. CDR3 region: CASSPGGPK.

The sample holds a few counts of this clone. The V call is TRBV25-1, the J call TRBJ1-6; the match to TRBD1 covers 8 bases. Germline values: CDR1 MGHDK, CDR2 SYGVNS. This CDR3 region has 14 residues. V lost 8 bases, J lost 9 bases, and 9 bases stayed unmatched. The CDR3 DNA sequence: TGTGCCAGCCTGGCAGGGGGCGATTTTTCACCCCTCCACTTT. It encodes CASLAGGDFSPLHF.

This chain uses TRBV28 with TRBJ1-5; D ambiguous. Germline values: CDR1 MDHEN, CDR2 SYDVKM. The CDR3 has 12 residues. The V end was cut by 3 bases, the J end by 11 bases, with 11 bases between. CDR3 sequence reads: CASSFQVSAQHF. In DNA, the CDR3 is TGTGCCAGCAGTTTTCAGGTGTCAGCCCAGCATTTT. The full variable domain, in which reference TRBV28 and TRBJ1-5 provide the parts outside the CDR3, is DVKVTQSSRYLVKRTGEKVFLECVQDMDHENMFWYRQDPGLGLRLIYFSYDVKMKEKGDIPEGYSVSREKKERFSLILESASTNQTSMYLCASSFQVSAQHFGDGTRLSIL.

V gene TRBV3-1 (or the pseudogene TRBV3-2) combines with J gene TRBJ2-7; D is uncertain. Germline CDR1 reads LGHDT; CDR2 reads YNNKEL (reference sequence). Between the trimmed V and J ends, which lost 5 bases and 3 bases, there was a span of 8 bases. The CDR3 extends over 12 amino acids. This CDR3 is CASSLDNYEQYF. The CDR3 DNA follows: TGTGCCAGCAGCTTAGACAACTACGAGCAGTACTTC.

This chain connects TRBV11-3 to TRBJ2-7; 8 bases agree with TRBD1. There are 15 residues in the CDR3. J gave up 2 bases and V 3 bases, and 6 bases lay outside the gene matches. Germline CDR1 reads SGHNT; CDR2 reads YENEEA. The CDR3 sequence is CASSFRDRTAYEQYF. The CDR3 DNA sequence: TGTGCCAGCAGCTTCCGGGACAGGACAGCCTACGAGCAGTACTTC.

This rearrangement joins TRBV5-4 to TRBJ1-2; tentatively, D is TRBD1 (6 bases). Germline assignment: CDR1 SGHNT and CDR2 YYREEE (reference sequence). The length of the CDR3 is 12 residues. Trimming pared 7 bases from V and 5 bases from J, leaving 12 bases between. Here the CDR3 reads CASWGHLYGYTF. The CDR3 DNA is TGTGCCAGCTGGGGACACTTGTATGGCTACACCTTC.

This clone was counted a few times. CDR3: CASSSWTSGRYEQYF. CDR3 DNA sequence: TGTGCCAGCAGCTCATGGACTAGCGGGAGATACGAGCAGTACTTC. The rearrangement links TRBV7-3 to TRBJ2-7; 13 nucleotides agree with TRBD2. Germline trimming cut 4 bases from V and 4 bases from J; bases unmatched to any gene: 4. The CDR3 sequence is 15 residues long. Germline V CDR1 and CDR2: SGHTA, FQGTGA.

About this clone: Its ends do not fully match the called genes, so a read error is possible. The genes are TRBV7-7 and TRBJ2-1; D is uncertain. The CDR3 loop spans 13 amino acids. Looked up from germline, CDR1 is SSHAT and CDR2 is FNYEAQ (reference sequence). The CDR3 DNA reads TGTGCTAGCAGCTTGCTACGAATTTCTGAGCAGTTCTTC. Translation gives CASSLLRISEQFF.

The CDR3 DNA reads as TGTGCCAGCAGTGACTCGACGGGGGGCGCTTATTCACCCCTCCACTTT. Translation gives CASSDSTGGAYSPLHF. V is TRBV6-4 and J is TRBJ1-6, with D possibly matching TRBD1 (6 bases). V dropped 0 bases and J dropped 8 bases, with 14 bases sitting between them. The CDR3 runs to 16 residues. Germline CDR1 reads MRHNA; CDR2 reads SNTAGT.

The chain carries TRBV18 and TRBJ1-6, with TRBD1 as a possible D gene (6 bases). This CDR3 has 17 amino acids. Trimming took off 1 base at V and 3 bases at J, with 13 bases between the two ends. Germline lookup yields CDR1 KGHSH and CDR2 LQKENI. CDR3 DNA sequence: TGTGCCAGCTCACCACTCTCTGGGGGCGGCTATAATTCACCCCTCCACTTT. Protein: CASSPLSGGGYNSPLHF. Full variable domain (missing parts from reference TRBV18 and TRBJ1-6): NAGVMQNPRHLVRRRGQEARLRCSPMKGHSHVYWYRQLPEEGLKFMVYLQKENIIDESGMPKERFSAEFPKEGPSILRIQQVVRGDSAAYFCASSPLSGGGYNSPLHFGNGTRLTVT.

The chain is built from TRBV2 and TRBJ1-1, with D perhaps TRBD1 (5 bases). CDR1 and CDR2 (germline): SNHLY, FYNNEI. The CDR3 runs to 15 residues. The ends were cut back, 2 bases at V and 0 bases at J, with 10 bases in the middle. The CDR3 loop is CASSEFRGMNTEAFF. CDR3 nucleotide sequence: TGTGCCAGCAGTGAATTTAGGGGTATGAACACTGAAGCTTTCTTT.

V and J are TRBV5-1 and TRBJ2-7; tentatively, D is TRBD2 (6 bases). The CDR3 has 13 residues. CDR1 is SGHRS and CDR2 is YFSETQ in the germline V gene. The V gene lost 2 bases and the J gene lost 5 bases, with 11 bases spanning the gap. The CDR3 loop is CASSLSWGDEQYF. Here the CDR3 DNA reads TGCGCCAGCAGCTTATCGTGGGGGGACGAGCAGTACTTC.

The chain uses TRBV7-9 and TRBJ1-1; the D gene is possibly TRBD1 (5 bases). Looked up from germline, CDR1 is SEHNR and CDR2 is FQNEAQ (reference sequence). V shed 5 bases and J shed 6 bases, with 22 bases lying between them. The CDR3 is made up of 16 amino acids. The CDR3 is CASSRPQGWVRAEAFF. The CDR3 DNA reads TGTGCCAGCAGCCGACCCCAGGGATGGGTACGCGCTGAAGCTTTCTTT.

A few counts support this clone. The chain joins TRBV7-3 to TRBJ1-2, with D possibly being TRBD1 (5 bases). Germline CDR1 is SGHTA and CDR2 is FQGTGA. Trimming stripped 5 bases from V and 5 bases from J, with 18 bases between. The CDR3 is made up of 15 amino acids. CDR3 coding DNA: TGTGCCAGCAGCCCTGGGACGCCCGGGGGTTATGGCTACACCTTC. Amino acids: CASSPGTPGGYGYTF.

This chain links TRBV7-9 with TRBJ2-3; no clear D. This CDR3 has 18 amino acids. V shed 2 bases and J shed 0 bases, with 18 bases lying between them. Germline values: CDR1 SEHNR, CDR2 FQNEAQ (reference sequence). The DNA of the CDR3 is TGTGCCAGCAGCTTATTTGATGAGCCGGTTTTTAGCACAGATACGCAGTATTTT. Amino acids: CASSLFDEPVFSTDTQYF.

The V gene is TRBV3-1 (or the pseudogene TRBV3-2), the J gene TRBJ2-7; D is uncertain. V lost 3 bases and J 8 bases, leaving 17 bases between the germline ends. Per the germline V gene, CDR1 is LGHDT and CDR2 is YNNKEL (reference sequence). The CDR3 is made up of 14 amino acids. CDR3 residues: CASSQRTPLSKQYF. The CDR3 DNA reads TGTGCCAGCAGCCAGCGCACCCCTCTATCCAAGCAGTACTTC.

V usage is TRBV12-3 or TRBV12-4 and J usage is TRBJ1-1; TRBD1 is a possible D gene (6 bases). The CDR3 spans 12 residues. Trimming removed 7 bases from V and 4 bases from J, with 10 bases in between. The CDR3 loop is CASIRGATEAFF. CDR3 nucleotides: TGTGCCAGCATCCGGGGGGCCACTGAAGCTTTCTTT.

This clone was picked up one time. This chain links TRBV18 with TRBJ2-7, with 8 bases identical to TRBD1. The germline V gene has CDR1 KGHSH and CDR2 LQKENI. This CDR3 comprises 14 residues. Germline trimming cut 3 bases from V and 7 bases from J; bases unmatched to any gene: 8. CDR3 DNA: TGTGCCAGCTCACCCGGGACAGGCCGTTGGGAGCAGTACTTC. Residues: CASSPGTGRWEQYF.

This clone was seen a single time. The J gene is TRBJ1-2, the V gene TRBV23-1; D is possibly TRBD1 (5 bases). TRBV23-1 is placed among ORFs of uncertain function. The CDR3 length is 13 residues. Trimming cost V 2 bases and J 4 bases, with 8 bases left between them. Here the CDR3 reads CASSQRQPYGYTF. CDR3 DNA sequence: TGCGCCAGCAGTCAACGACAGCCCTATGGCTACACCTTC.

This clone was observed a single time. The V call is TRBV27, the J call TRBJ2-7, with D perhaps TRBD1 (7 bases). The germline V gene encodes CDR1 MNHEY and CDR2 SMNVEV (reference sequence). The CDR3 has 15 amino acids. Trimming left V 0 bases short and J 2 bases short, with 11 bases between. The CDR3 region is CASSLSAGQTYEQYF. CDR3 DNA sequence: TGTGCCAGCAGTTTATCGGCGGGACAGACCTACGAGCAGTACTTC.

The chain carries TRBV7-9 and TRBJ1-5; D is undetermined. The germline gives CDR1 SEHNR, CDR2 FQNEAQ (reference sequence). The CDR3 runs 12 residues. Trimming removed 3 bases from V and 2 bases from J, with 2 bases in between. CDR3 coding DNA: TGTGCCAGCAGCTTCGGCAATCAGCCCCAGCATTTT. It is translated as CASSFGNQPQHF.

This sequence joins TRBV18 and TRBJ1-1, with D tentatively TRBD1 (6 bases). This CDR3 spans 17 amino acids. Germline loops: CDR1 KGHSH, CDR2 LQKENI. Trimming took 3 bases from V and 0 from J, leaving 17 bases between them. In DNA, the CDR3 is TGTGCCAGCTCACCCTCCCAACTTAGGGGGATGAACACTGAAGCTTTCTTT. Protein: CASSPSQLRGMNTEAFF.

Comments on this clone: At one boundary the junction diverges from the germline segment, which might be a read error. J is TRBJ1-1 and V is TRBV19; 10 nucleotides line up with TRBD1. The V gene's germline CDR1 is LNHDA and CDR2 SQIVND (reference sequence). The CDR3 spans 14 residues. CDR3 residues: CASSVDRGRTEAFF. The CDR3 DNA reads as TGTGCCAGTAGTGTAGACAGGGGGCGAACTGAAGCTTTCTTT.

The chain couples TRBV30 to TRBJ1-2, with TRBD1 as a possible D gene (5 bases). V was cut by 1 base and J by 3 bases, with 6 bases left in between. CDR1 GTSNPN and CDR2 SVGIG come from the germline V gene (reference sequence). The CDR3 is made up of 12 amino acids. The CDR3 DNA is TGTGCCTGGAGTGCGGGGGACTATGGCTACACCTTC. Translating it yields CAWSAGDYGYTF.

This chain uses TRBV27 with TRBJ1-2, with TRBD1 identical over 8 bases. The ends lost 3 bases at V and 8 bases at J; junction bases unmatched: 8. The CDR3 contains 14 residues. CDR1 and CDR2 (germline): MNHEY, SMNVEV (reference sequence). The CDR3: CASSFTDRGLGYTF. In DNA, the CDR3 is TGTGCCAGCAGTTTCACAGACAGGGGATTGGGCTACACCTTC.

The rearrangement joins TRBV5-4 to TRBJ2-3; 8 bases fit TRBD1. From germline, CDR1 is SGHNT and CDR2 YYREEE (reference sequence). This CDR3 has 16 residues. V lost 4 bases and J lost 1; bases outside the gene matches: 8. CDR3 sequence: CASSPGTGGGTDTQYF. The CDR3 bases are TGTGCCAGCAGCCCGGGGACAGGAGGAGGCACAGATACGCAGTATTTT.